The T cell receptor (beta chain) under discussion was sequenced for a study of T cells in women clearing cervical HPV infection. About this clone itself: The read falls 3 residues short of the CDR3 end, and the missing part is taken from the germline J gene.

CDR3 length equals 14 residues. Looked up from germline, CDR1 is SGHAT and CDR2 is FQNNGV. J was trimmed by 4 bases and V by 0 bases; bases with no gene match: 2. Average input was approximately 1,200 ng genomic DNA for immunoSEQ TCR beta CDR3 amplification. Here immunoSEQ multiplex PCR was the method, and the copy in TCRdb shows in-frame clones only, minus some. This sample lists 45,000 to 55,000 clones; its ten largest clones have about 1.5%. The sequence came from a woman between 18 and 70 years old with a cervical HPV16 infection that either progressed to CIN3+ or cleared (not recorded which). The chain employs TRBV11-2 and TRBJ1-1; TRBD1 agrees at 7 bases. Specimen: blood buffy coat. The CDR3 is CASSLDAGGTEAFF. CDR3 DNA, as far as it was read: TGTGCCAGCAGCTTAGATGCAGGGGGCACTGAA.